Listed below are T cell receptor beta chains from one sample, sequenced in a study of TIL therapy for anti-PD-1-resistant metastatic lung cancer. Sequenced by immunoSEQ multiplex PCR; TCRdb stores in-frame clones only, minus some. Found here are approximately 60,000 clones, 81% of them singletons; the top ten hold 2.9%. Sequenced material: blood, taken at baseline. These receptors came from a person between 25 and 80 years old with non-small cell lung cancer. Each CDR3 is given with its conserved first and last residue. D genes are given only for firm matches. Size is stated for part of the rows, as once, few or many counts, or as a class when the clone is expanded.

clone size	V gene	J gene	D gene	CDR3 DNA	CDR3 protein
-	TRBV24-1	TRBJ2-1	TRBD1	TGTGCCACCAGCGATCCTCGGGACAGGGTGGAGTATGAGCAGTTCTTC	CATSDPRDRVEYEQFF
-	TRBV3-1/TRBV3-2	TRBJ2-7	TRBD2	TGTGCCAGCAGACTCCGACTAGCTCCCCTCGAGCAGTACTTC	CASRLRLAPLEQYF
-	TRBV7-2	TRBJ2-1	TRBD1	TGTGCCAGCAGCTTAACTGGAGGACAGGGAGTAGTCAATGAGCAGTTCTTC	CASSLTGGQGVVNEQFF
-	TRBV18	TRBJ2-5	TRBD2	TGTGCCAGCTCACCACCAAAGGGACTACAAGAGACCCAGTACTTC	CASSPPKGLQETQYF
-	TRBV24-1	TRBJ2-3	TRBD2	TGTGCCACCAGTGAGTTTCCTAGCGGGGGGCTGGATACGCAGTATTTT	CATSEFPSGGLDTQYF
-	TRBV24-1	TRBJ2-3	-	TGTGCCACCAGTGATTTAAGCGGAGATACGCAGTATTTT	CATSDLSGDTQYF
few	TRBV6-5	TRBJ1-2	-	TGTGCCAGCACCCGGTACGGGACAAGCTCCTATGGCTACACCTTC	CASTRYGTSSYGYTF
-	TRBV6-1	TRBJ2-7	-	TGTGCCAGCAGTGAAGCAGCCTCCTACGAGCAGTACTTC	CASSEAASYEQYF
-	TRBV27	TRBJ2-7	TRBD1	TGTGCCAGCAGCGGGACAGGGGGCCCCTACGAGCAGTACTTC	CASSGTGGPYEQYF
-	TRBV2	TRBJ1-2	-	TGTGCCAGCAGTGAATACAGTCCGGCTAACTATGGCTACACCTTC	CASSEYSPANYGYTF
once	TRBV5-8	TRBJ2-1	-	TGTGCCAGCGAGCGAAACAATGAGCAGTTCTTC	CASERNNEQFF
-	TRBV27	TRBJ1-1	TRBD1	TGTGCCAGCAGTAACCCGGGACAGGGGTCCACTGAAGCTTTCTTT	CASSNPGQGSTEAFF
-	TRBV29-1	TRBJ2-5	-	TGCAGCGTCAGAGATCAGGGACCGGAGACCCAGTACTTC	CSVRDQGPETQYF